These T cell receptor beta chains were read from a single sample in a study of T cells in tuberculosis. Sequenced by immunoSEQ multiplex PCR; TCRdb stores in-frame clones only, minus some. The table lists over 35,000 clones, about 95% of them singletons, with about 3.7% in the top ten. What was sequenced was PBMCs. These TCRs come from a donor aged 5 to 30 with latent tuberculosis or without tuberculosis infection. CDR3s include the opening cysteine and the closing phenylalanine or tryptophan. The D gene is left open where the match is weak. Not every row has a clone size; where given, it reads once, few, many or a size class.

clone size | D gene | J gene | V gene | CDR3 protein | CDR3 DNA
NA | NA | TRBJ2-2 | TRBV5-4 | CASSPRGSANTGELFF | TGTGCCAGCAGCCCCCGAGGCTCCGCGAACACCGGGGAGCTGTTTTTT
NA | NA | TRBJ2-2 | TRBV27 | CASRRDISTGELFF | TGTGCCAGTCGTAGGGACATTTCAACCGGGGAGCTGTTTTTT
NA | NA | TRBJ1-4 | TRBV19 | CASTPLKGRIEKLFF | TGTGCCAGTACCCCGCTTAAGGGGCGTATTGAAAAACTGTTTTTT
NA | NA | TRBJ2-2 | TRBV11-3 | CASSLDRMGTPTGELFF | TGTGCCAGCAGCTTAGATCGGATGGGGACTCCAACCGGGGAGCTGTTTTTT
NA | NA | TRBJ2-5 | TRBV2 | CASSVVPRQKQETQYF | TGTGCCAGCAGTGTGGTCCCGAGACAGAAGCAAGAGACCCAGTACTTC
NA | TRBD2 | TRBJ2-7 | TRBV10-1 | CASSGSRGSYEQYF | TGCGCCAGCAGTGGGTCGCGGGGGTCCTACGAGCAGTACTTC
NA | TRBD1 | TRBJ2-7 | TRBV2 | CASRTGQGGYEQYF | TGTGCCAGCAGGACCGGACAGGGGGGCTACGAGCAGTACTTC
once | NA | TRBJ1-2 | TRBV6-5 | CASSYRSSGYGYTF | TGTGCCAGCAGTTACCGATCCTCAGGGTATGGCTACACCTTC
NA | TRBD1 | TRBJ1-2 | TRBV27 | CASSLSWDRGRALGYTF | TGTGCCAGCAGTTTATCCTGGGACAGGGGGCGAGCGCTTGGCTACACCTTC
NA | NA | TRBJ2-1 | TRBV1 | CTSSQARSWATGSLEQFF | NA
NA | NA | TRBJ2-7 | TRBV30 | CAWSVQWRVSYEQYF | TGTGCCTGGAGTGTACAATGGCGGGTCTCCTACGAGCAGTACTTC
NA | TRBD1 | TRBJ2-2 | TRBV5-1 | CASRKTGDPRTGELFF | TGCGCCAGCAGAAAGACAGGGGATCCGAGAACCGGGGAGCTGTTTTTT
NA | NA | TRBJ2-6 | TRBV14 | CASSQDGIGANVLTF | TGTGCCAGCAGCCAAGACGGGATTGGGGCCAACGTCCTGACTTTC
NA | NA | TRBJ2-1 | TRBV27 | CASSSVQVLGPNEQFF | TGTGCCAGCAGTTCCGTACAAGTTCTGGGCCCCAATGAGCAGTTCTTC
NA | NA | TRBJ1-5 | TRBV25-1 | CASSEAHPESNQPQHF | TGTGCCAGCAGTGAAGCCCATCCAGAAAGCAATCAGCCCCAGCATTTT
NA | TRBD1 | TRBJ1-2 | TRBV2 | CASSDDRDRGRKNYGYTF | TGTGCCAGCAGTGACGATAGGGACAGGGGGCGGAAAAACTATGGCTACACCTTC
NA | TRBD2 | TRBJ2-5 | TRBV6-1 | CASSEAAGGQETQYF | TGTGCCAGCAGTGAAGCAGCGGGGGGGCAAGAGACCCAGTACTTC
NA | NA | TRBJ1-2 | TRBV19 | CASRMTGARLNGYTF | TGTGCCAGTAGGATGACAGGAGCACGACTAAATGGCTACACCTTC
NA | NA | TRBJ1-5 | TRBV19 | CASSIWRSSNQPQHF | TGTGCCAGTAGTATCTGGAGGTCGAGCAATCAGCCCCAGCATTTT
NA | TRBD1 | TRBJ2-7 | TRBV7-3 | CASSLGLRDRPQF | TGTGCCAGCAGCTTGGGTCTTCGGGACAGACCTCAATTC
NA | NA | TRBJ1-1 | TRBV7-8 | CASSPLTEFDYTEAFF | TGTGCCAGCAGCCCTCTTACGGAGTTTGACTACACTGAAGCTTTCTTT
few | TRBD1 | TRBJ2-1 | TRBV6-4 | CASSDTGENEQFF | TGTGCCAGCAGTGACACAGGGGAAAATGAGCAGTTCTTC
NA | TRBD1 | TRBJ1-2 | TRBV19 | CASSNRRDRTWLTF | TGTGCCAGTAGTAACCGCCGGGACAGGACGTGGTTGACCTTC
NA | NA | TRBJ1-4 | TRBV28 | CASATGVAELFF | TGTGCCAGCGCGACAGGAGTTGCGGAACTGTTTTTT
NA | NA | TRBJ1-6 | TRBV28 | CASSLPPVSPLHF | TGTGCCAGCAGTCTCCCCCCCGTTTCACCCCTCCACTTT
NA | NA | TRBJ2-5 | TRBV11-2 | CASSLGPSAQETQYF | TGTGCCAGCAGCTTGGGGCCTAGCGCCCAAGAGACCCAGTACTTC
NA | TRBD1 | TRBJ2-3 | TRBV27 | CASSLYFSGTGTDTQYF | TGTGCCAGCAGTCTCTACTTTTCCGGGACAGGTACGGATACGCAGTATTTT
NA | NA | TRBJ2-2 | TRBV25-1 | CASREYITGELFF | TGTGCCAGCAGAGAGTATATCACCGGGGAGCTGTTTTTT
once | TRBD1 | TRBJ1-2 | TRBV6-5 | CASSYLGQGGGYTF | TGTGCCAGCAGTTACCTGGGACAGGGAGGTGGCTACACCTTC
NA | TRBD2 | TRBJ2-7 | TRBV6-1 | CASSELAGSGEQYF | TGTGCCAGCAGTGAACTAGCGGGGTCTGGAGAGCAGTACTTC
NA | TRBD2 | TRBJ2-1 | TRBV27 | CASSSAGLAGPNEQFF | TGTGCCAGCAGTTCGGCCGGGCTAGCGGGGCCGAATGAGCAGTTCTTC
NA | NA | TRBJ1-5 | TRBV2 | CASRGSNSNQPQHF | TGTGCCAGCAGGGGGAGTAATAGCAATCAGCCCCAGCATTTT
NA | NA | TRBJ1-1 | TRBV11-2 | CASSSIGMGTEAFF | TGTGCCAGCAGCTCAATCGGGATGGGCACTGAAGCTTTCTTT
NA | TRBD2 | TRBJ2-5 | TRBV18 | CASSPLGGGASETQYF | TGTGCCAGCTCACCATTGGGCGGGGGGGCCTCGGAGACCCAGTACTTC
NA | NA | TRBJ1-2 | TRBV28 | CASSLGQARVYGYTF | TGTGCCAGCAGTTTAGGTCAGGCCAGGGTCTATGGCTACACCTTC
NA | TRBD2 | TRBJ2-5 | TRBV6-5 | CASSRFSGVETQYF | TGTGCCAGCAGTCGATTTAGCGGGGTGGAGACCCAGTACTTC
NA | NA | TRBJ1-1 | TRBV6-1 | CASSTTPGMNTEAFF | TGTGCCAGCAGTACCACCCCGGGTATGAACACTGAAGCTTTCTTT
NA | NA | TRBJ2-1 | TRBV6-5 | CASSLATSSYNEQFF | TGTGCCAGCAGCTTAGCGACGAGCTCCTACAATGAGCAGTTCTTC
NA | NA | TRBJ1-1 | TRBV5-1 | CASSYSGVSTEAFF | TGCGCCAGCAGCTATTCGGGGGTGTCAACTGAAGCTTTCTTT
NA | NA | TRBJ1-3 | TRBV29-1 | CSADSGAGNTIYF | TGCAGCGCTGATTCAGGGGCTGGAAACACCATATATTTT
NA | NA | TRBJ2-2 | TRBV5-6 | CASSLVGQGGGELFF | TGTGCCAGCAGCTTGGTGGGGCAGGGAGGCGGGGAGCTGTTTTTT
once | NA | TRBJ1-2 | TRBV29-1 | CSAVTDILHGYTF | TGCAGCGCCGTAACGGACATTCTACATGGCTACACCTTC
NA | NA | TRBJ1-1 | TRBV19 | CASDQGNTEAFF | TGTGCCAGCGATCAGGGTAACACTGAAGCTTTCTTT
NA | NA | TRBJ2-2 | TRBV7-9 | CASSFGSGVRSGELFF | TGTGCCAGCAGCTTCGGCTCGGGGGTCCGTTCCGGGGAGCTGTTTTTT
NA | TRBD1 | TRBJ1-1 | TRBV27 | CASSLTRTGEAFF | TGTGCCAGCAGCCTTACCCGGACAGGAGAAGCTTTCTTT
NA | NA | TRBJ2-7 | TRBV11-2 | CASSRPGGGLHEQYF | TGTGCCAGCAGCCGCCCGGGTGGGGGGTTACACGAGCAGTACTTC
NA | NA | TRBJ2-2 | TRBV5-6 | CASSSGLTKTGELFF | TGTGCCAGCAGCTCGGGACTTACCAAGACCGGGGAGCTGTTTTTT
NA | NA | TRBJ1-1 | TRBV20-1 | CSPTREAFF | TGCAGTCCTACGAGAGAAGCTTTCTTT
NA | TRBD1 | TRBJ1-5 | TRBV30 | CAWSEQGNQPQHF | TGTGCCTGGAGTGAACAGGGGAATCAGCCCCAGCATTTT
NA | NA | TRBJ2-7 | TRBV7-2 | CASSLAETYEQYF | TGTGCCAGCAGCTTGGCGGAAACCTACGAGCAGTACTTC
NA | NA | TRBJ1-2 | TRBV20-1 | CSARLSYGYTF | TGCAGTGCTAGGCTCAGCTATGGCTACACCTTC
NA | NA | TRBJ2-2 | TRBV27 | CASSLKRGGYNTGELFF | TGTGCCAGCAGTTTAAAGAGGGGGGGCTACAACACCGGGGAGCTGTTTTTT
once | TRBD1 | TRBJ2-2 | TRBV27 | CASSLPTGVYTGELFF | TGTGCCAGCAGTTTACCGACAGGGGTTTACACCGGGGAGCTGTTTTTT
NA | TRBD1 | TRBJ2-3 | TRBV5-1 | CASSPGQGVSDTQYF | TGCGCCAGCAGCCCCGGACAGGGGGTTTCAGATACGCAGTATTTT
NA | TRBD1 | TRBJ1-1 | TRBV9 | CASSVVNTGENTEAFF | TGTGCCAGCAGCGTAGTTAACACAGGGGAGAACACTGAAGCTTTCTTT
NA | NA | TRBJ1-5 | TRBV15 | CATSPQGREGQPQHF | TGTGCCACCAGCCCACAAGGGCGCGAGGGTCAGCCCCAGCATTTT